The 4 T cell receptor beta chains below were found in one sample sequenced in a study of post-analysis software for immune sequencing data. Whole-study findings and limits: Comparison of patients with controls showed about 5 TRBV segments more frequent in patients, TRBV5-6, TRBV5-1 and TRBV20-1 among them.

TCR beta cDNA libraries included unique molecular identifiers. MiXCR, run by TCRdb on the PCR reads, gives a single entry per CDR3 protein. The data contain about 380,000 distinct CDR3 sequences, 30% to 45% of them singletons. Their target antigens are unknown. The specimen was blood. These receptors came from a girl aged 5-17 years with multiple sclerosis.

There are a few counts of this clonotype. The genes are TRBV20-1 and TRBJ2-7; 7 positions agree with TRBD1. CDR3 length equals 15 residues. Germline V gene sequence: CDR1 DFQATT, CDR2 SNEGSKA (reference sequence). V dropped 1 base and J dropped 2; count of bases not matched to a gene: 8. CDR3 loop: CSARGGWTGAYEQYF. As DNA, the CDR3 is TGCAGTGCTAGAGGCGGCTGGACAGGAGCCTACGAGCAGTACTTC.

CDR3 protein: CASSLNGQGWWETQYF. CDR3 nucleotides: TGTGCCAGCAGCTTAAACGGACAGGGGTGGTGGGAGACCCAGTACTTC. The chain carries TRBV13 and TRBJ2-7; 9 bases match TRBD1. The J call is doubtful: the DNA matches TRBJ2-5 better. This CDR3 contains 16 residues. Germline CDR1 and CDR2: PRHDT and FYEKMQ (reference sequence).

The chain uses TRBV2 and TRBJ2-3; a possible D gene is TRBD1 (5 bases). Trimming pared 3 bases from V and 6 bases from J, leaving 16 bases between. There are 15 residues in the CDR3. Germline-derived CDR1 and CDR2 are SNHLY and FYNNEI. This chain's CDR3 is CASSDIRGGLDTQYF. Written as DNA, the CDR3 is TGTGCCAGCAGTGATATAAGGGGCGGATTGGATACGCAGTATTTT. The whole variable domain, filled in from reference TRBV2 and TRBJ2-3, reads EPEVTQTPSHQVTQMGQEVILRCVPISNHLYFYWYRQILGQKVEFLVSFYNNEISEKSEIFDDQFSVERPDGSNFTLKIRSTKLEDSAMYFCASSDIRGGLDTQYFGPGTRLTVL.

The chain is built from TRBV7-9 and TRBJ2-4; tentatively, D is TRBD1 (6 bases). The J call may be incorrect, as the DNA end agrees better with TRBJ2-7. This CDR3 is built from 15 residues. CDR1 and CDR2 from the germline V gene are SEHNR and FQNEAQ (reference sequence). The CDR3 loop reads CASSPRDTALDEQYF. In DNA form, the CDR3 reads TGTGCCAGCAGCCCCCGGGACACCGCCCTTGACGAGCAGTACTTC.